This T cell receptor (beta chain) was recovered during a study of human T cells and chemical hapten exposure (dated by TCRdb to about 2021). Notes on the research overall: For sensitization, 2% DPC in acetone was applied to a 2 cm by 2 cm area of upper inner arm skin. Patients additionally received weekly therapeutic DPC doses to the scalp throughout the approximately 22-week study period. Patch testing was done on the upper back using Finn chambers containing 0.01% DPC, and results were scored after 6 days according to International Contact Dermatitis Research Group standards. The patient cohort, mostly female, included alopecia areata with under or over 50% scalp involvement, alopecia totalis and alopecia universalis. Libraries were combined into a pool for sequencing, and differences in TCR yield between samples came mainly from small differences in library volumes within the pool. Peripheral blood TCR repertoire changes were tracked in vivo in alopecia patients during primary and secondary sensitization to the hapten diphenylcyclopropenone (DPC). Blood samples were taken from patients before sensitization (week 0) and at 2, 6 and about 24 weeks after DPC sensitization. For TCR sequencing, blood came from some 31 alopecia patients at anywhere from one to four time points (pre-sensitization, 2, 6 and 24 weeks).

As for this clonotype: No cognate antigen has been identified for it. No much larger clonotype is one base removed from it; base qualities were not supplied.

Broad study findings and their caveats: No change with DPC sensitization was found in the number of TCRs above 1 in 1000 frequency, and no evidence of global repertoire structure alterations was found. Significantly more large CDR3 similarity clusters were formed by expanded TCRs than by pre-sensitization or healthy control sets, consistent with antigen-driven responses. Patch test score correlated positively with the number of PT1 expanded TCRs, reaching significance at thresholds 8, 16 and 32 but not at 4. All patients had alopecia, a presumed autoimmune disease, so their immune response might differ from that of healthy individuals. Repeated subsampling changed both the strength of the expansion versus patch-test correlation and the threshold at which the correlation became significant.

The label giving this sample's time point can be read as: patch test 2, 6 weeks after DPC sensitization. Read against the paper, the sample's treatment or condition label means: therapeutic diphenylcyclopropenone sensitization with weekly scalp DPC. Blood at each patch-test visit was drawn before the patch test was applied. Eligible patients were aged 18 to 70, diagnosed with alopecia, deemed suitable for DPC therapy, and excluded if pregnant. Total RNA was extracted from unfractionated whole blood that had been collected in Tempus Blood RNA tubes. Library preparation was by RACE. TCRdb shows the sequencer as NextSeq 500. During library preparation, unique molecular identifiers were attached to individual cDNA molecules so that TCRs could be counted quantitatively and reproducibly. Both TCR alpha and TCR beta chains were sequenced from each blood RNA sample. As for the original processing: The median number of TCRs per sample was some 100,000, ranging from roughly 23,224 to 700,000. The Decombinator software suite was used to annotate the V, J and CDR3 of the TCR reads. For PS versus PT1 abundance plots, all samples were subsampled to the same number of TCRs (28,000). TCRs were defined as expanded if absent before sensitization and observed at least eight times at the 2-week time point. TCRdb's own reprocessing of the public reads used fastp at Q25 and MiXCR and kept productive beta chains. Duplicate CDR3 protein sequences are folded into a single record with the most common DNA and genes. The V and J calls and clone size are TCRdb's, not the authors'. Within this sample are about 110,000 distinct CDR3 sequences, with about a tenth of them counted one time only. About 3.4% of the sample goes to the ten largest clones.

Trimming removed 5 bases from V and 4 bases from J; the gene matches leave 6 bases unexplained. Its CDR3 holds 14 amino acids, cysteine through phenylalanine. The sequence is cut down to CDR3 DNA, 42 bases in frame from base 1. CDR1 and CDR2 (SGHRS, YFSETQ) derive from the germline V gene. This receptor chain uses TRBV5-1 and TRBJ1-1; 9 nucleotides in the junction match TRBD1. This TCR derives from a woman aged 40 to 55 with alopecia areata. Some clones in this sample may be carry-over from other donors' samples. The specimen comprised whole blood, sampled in connection with sensitization to the hapten diphenylcyclopropenone (DPC). The CDR3 region reads CASRETGGGTEAFF. The bases are TGCGCCAGCAGGGAGACAGGGGGAGGCACTGAAGCTTTCTTT.